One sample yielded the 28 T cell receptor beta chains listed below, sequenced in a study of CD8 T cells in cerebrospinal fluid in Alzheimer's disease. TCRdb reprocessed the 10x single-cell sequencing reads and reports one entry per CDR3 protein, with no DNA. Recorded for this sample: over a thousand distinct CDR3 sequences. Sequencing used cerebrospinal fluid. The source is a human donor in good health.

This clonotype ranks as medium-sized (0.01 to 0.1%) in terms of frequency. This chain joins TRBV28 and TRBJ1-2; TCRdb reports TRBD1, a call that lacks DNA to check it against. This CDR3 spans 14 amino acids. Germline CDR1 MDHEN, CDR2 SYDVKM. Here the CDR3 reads CAIRHPQGREGYTF.

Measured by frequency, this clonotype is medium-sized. CDR3 in amino acids: CASSIEPSRPFF. The chain is built from TRBV19 and TRBJ2-1; TCRdb selects TRBD2, and the lack of DNA leaves this call unchecked. Per the germline V gene, CDR1 is LNHDA and CDR2 is SQIVND (reference sequence). The CDR3 sequence is 12 residues long.

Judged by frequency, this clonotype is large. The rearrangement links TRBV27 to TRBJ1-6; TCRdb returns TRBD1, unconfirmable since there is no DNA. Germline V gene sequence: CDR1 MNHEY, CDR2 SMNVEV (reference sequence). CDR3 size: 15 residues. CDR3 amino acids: CASSQTPGWGSPLHF.

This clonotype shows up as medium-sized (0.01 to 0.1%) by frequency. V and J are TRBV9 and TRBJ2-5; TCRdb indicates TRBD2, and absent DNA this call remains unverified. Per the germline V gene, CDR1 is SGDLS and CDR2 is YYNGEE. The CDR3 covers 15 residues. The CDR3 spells CASSVAGGAGETQYF.

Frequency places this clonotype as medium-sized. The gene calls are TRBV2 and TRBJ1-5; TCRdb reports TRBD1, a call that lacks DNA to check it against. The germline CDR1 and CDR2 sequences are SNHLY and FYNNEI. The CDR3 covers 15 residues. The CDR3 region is CASSPRVIGNQPQHF.

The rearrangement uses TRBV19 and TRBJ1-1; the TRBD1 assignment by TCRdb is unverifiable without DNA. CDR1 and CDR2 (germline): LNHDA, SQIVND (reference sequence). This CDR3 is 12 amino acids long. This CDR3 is CASSMSAGVAFF.

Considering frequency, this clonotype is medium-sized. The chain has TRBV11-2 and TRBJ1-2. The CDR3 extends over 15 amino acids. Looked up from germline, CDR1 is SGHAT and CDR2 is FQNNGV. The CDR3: CASSLSKSWGNGYTF.

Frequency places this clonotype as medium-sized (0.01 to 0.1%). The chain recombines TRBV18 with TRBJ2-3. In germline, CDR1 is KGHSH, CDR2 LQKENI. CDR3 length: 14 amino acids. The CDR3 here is CASSPLRIGDTQYF.

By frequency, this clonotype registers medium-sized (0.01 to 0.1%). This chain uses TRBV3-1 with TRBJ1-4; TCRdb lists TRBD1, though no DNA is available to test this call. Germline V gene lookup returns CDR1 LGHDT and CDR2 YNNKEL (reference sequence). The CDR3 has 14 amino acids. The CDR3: CASRQRDSEEKLFF.

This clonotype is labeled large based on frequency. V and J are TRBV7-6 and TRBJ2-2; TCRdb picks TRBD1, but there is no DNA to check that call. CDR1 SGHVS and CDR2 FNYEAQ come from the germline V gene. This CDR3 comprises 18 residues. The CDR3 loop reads CASSYGQGGILNTGELFF.

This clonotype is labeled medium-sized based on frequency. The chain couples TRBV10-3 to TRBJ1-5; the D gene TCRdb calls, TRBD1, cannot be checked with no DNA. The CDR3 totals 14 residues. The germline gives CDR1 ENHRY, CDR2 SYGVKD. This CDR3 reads CAISGQGQGQPQHF.

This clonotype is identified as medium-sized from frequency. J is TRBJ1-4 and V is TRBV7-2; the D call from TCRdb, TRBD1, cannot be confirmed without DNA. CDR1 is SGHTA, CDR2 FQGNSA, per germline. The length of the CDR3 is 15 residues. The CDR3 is CASSGTGHGNEKLFF.

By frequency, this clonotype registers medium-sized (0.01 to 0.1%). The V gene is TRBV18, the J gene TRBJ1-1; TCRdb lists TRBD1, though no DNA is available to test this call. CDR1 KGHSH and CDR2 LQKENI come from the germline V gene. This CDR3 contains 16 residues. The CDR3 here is CASSPRQGGGNTEAFF.

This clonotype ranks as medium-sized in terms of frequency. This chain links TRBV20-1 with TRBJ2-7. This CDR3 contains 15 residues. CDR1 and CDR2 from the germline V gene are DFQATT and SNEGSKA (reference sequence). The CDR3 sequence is CSARVFDRSSYEQYF.

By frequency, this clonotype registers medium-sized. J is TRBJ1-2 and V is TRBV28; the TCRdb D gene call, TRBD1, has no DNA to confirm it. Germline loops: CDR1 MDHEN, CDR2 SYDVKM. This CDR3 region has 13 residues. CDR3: CASSFDSNYGYTF.

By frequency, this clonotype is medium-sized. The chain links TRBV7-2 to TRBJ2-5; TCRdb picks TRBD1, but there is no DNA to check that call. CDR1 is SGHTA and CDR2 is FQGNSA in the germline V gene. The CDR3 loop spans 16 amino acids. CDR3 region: CASSLPRQGHQETQYF.

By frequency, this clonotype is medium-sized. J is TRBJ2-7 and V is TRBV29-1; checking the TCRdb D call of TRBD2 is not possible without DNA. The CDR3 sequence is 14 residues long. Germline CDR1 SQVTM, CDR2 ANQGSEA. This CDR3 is CSVVWAQGLHEQYF.

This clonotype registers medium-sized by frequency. CDR3 region: CASSLRGNEAFF. The rearrangement uses TRBV5-6 and TRBJ1-1; TCRdb's D gene call, TRBD1, goes unchecked for lack of DNA. Germline-derived CDR1 and CDR2 are SGHDT and YYEEEE. The CDR3 runs to 12 residues.

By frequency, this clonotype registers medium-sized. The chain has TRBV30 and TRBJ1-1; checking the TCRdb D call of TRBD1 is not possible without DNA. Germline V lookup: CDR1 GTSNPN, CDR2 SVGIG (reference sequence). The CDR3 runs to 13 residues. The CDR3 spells CAWSPLGSREAFF.

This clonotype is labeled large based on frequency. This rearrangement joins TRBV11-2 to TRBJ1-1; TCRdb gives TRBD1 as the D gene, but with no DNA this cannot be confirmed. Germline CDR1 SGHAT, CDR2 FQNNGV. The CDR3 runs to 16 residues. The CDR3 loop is CASSLSQGAGMAEAFF.

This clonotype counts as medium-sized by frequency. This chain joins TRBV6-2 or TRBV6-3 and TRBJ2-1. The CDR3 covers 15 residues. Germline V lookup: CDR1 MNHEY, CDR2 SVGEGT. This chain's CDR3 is CASSEGLGVHNEQFF.

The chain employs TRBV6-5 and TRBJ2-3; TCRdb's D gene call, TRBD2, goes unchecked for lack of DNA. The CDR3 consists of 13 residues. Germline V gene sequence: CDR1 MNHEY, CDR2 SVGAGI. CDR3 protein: CASRVPNTDTQYF.

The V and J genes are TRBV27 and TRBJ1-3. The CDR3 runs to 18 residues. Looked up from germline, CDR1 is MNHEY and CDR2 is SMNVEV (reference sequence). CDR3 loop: CASSMVGSRYPSGNTIYF.

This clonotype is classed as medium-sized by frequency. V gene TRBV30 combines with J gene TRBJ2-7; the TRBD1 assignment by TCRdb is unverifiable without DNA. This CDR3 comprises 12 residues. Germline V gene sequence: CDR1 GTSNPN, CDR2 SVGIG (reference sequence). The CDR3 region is CAWSVKGDRQYF.

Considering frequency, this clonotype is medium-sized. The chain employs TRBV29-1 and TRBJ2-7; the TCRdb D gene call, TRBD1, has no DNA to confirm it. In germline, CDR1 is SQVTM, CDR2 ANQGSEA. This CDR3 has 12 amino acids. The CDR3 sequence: CSARDGPYEQYF.

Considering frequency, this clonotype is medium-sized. The CDR3 loop is CASSIQGRGTDTQYF. This chain joins TRBV6-4 and TRBJ2-3; TCRdb picks TRBD1, but there is no DNA to check that call. This CDR3 is built from 15 residues. Germline V lookup: CDR1 MRHNA, CDR2 SNTAGT.

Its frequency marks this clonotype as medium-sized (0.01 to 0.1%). The CDR3 loop is CASSQGGGTFAEAFF. The chain couples TRBV3-1 to TRBJ1-1; TCRdb gives TRBD1 as the D gene, but with no DNA this cannot be confirmed. The CDR3 contains 15 residues. Germline V gives CDR1 LGHDT, CDR2 YNNKEL (reference sequence).

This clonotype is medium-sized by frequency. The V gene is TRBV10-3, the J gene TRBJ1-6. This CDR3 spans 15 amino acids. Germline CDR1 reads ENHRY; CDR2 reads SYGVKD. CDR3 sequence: CAISEGSSYNSPLHF.